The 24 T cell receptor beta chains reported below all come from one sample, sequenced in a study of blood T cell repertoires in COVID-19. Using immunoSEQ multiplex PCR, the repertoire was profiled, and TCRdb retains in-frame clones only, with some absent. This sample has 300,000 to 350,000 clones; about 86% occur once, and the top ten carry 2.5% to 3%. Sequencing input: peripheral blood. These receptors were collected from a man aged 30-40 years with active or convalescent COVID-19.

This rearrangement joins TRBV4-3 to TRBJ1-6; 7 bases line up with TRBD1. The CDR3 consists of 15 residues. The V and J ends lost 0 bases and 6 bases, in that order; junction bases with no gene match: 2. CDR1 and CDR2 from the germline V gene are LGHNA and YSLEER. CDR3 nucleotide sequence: TGCGCCAGCAGCCAAGAGGCAGGGGGTAATTCACCCCTCCACTTT. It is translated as CASSQEAGGNSPLHF.

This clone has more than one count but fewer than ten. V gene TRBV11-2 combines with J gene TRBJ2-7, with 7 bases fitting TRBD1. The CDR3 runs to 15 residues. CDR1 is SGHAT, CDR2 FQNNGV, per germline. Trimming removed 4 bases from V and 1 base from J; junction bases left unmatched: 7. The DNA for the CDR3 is TGTGCCAGCAGCTGGGACAGCTTGATATCCTACGAGCAGTACTTC. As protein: CASSWDSLISYEQYF.

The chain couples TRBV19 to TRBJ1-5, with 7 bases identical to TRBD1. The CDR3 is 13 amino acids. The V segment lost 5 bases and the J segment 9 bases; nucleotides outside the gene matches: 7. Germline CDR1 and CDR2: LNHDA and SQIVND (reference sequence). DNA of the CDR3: TGTGCCAGTAGTGAAGACAGGGAACGGCCCCAGCATTTT. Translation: CASSEDRERPQHF.

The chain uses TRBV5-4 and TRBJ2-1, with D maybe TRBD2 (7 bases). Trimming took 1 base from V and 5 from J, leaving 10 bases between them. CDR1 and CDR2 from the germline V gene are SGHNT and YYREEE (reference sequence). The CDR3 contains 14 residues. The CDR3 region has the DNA TGTGCCAGCAGCTTGCGGGGGGCTCACAATGAGCAGTTCTTC. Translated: CASSLRGAHNEQFF.

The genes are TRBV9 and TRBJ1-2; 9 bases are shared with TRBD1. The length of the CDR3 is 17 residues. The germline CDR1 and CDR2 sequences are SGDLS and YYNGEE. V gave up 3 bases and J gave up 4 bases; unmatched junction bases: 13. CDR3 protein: CASSDRTGEALGYGYTF. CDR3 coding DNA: TGTGCCAGCAGCGATCGGACAGGGGAGGCGTTAGGCTATGGCTACACCTTC.

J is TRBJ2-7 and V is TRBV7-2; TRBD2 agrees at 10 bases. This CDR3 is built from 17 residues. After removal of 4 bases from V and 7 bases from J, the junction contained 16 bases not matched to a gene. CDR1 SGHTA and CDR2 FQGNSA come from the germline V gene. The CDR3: CASSSRGESGGAKEQYF. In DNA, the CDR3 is TGTGCCAGCAGCTCTCGGGGGGAGAGCGGGGGGGCGAAGGAGCAGTACTTC.

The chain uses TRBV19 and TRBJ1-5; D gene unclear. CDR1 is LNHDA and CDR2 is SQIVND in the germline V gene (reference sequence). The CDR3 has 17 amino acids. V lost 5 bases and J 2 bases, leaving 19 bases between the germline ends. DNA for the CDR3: TGTGCCAGTAGTTTCGAGTTGAGCGGAGAGGGCAATCAGCCCCAGCATTTT. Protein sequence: CASSFELSGEGNQPQHF.

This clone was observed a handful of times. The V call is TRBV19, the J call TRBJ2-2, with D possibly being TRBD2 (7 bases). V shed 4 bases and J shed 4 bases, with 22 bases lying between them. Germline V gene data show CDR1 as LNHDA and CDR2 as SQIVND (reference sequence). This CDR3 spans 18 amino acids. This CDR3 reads CASSTPLWGGRFTGELFF. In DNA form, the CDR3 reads TGTGCCAGTAGTACACCCCTTTGGGGGGGGCGCTTCACCGGGGAGCTGTTTTTT. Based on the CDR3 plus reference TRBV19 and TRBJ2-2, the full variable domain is DGGITQSPKYLFRKEGQNVTLSCEQNLNHDAMYWYRQDPGQGLRLIYYSQIVNDFQKGDIAEGYSVSREKKESFPLTVTSAQKNPTAFYLCASSTPLWGGRFTGELFFGEGSRLTVL.

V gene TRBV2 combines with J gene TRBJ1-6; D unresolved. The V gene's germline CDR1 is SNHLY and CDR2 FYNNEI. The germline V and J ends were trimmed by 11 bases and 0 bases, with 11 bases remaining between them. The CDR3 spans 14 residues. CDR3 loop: CAGGSSSYNSPLHF. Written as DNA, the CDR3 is TGTGCCGGAGGATCTAGCTCCTATAATTCACCCCTCCACTTT.

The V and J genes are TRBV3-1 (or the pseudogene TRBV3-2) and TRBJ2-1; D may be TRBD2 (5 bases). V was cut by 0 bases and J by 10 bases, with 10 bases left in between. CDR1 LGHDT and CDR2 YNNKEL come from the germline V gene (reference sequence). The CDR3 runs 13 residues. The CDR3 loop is CASSQEFGGEQFF. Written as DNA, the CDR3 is TGTGCCAGCAGCCAAGAATTCGGCGGGGAGCAGTTCTTC.

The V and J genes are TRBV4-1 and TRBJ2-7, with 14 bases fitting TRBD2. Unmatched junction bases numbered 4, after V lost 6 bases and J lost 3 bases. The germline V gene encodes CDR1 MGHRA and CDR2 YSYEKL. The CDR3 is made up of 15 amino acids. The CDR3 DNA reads TGCGCCAGCAGACGACTAGCGGGAGGGCTCTACGAGCAGTACTTC. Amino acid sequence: CASRRLAGGLYEQYF.

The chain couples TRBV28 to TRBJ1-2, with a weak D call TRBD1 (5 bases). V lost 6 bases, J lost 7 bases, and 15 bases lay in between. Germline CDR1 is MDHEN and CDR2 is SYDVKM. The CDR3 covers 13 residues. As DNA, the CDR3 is TGTGCCAGCAGCCCGGGGGGGTCGATTGGCTACACCTTC. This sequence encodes CASSPGGSIGYTF.

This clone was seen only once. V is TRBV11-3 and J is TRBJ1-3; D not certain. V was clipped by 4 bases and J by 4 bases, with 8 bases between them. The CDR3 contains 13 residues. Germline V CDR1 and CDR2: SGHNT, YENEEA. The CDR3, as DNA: TGTGCCAGCAGCTCCGACTTCGGAAACACCATATATTTT. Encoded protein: CASSSDFGNTIYF.

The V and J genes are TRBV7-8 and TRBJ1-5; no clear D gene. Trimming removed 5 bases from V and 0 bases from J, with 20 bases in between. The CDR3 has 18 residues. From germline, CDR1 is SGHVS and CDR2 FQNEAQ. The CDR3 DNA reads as TGTGCCAGCAGCCCTAGGCGGGTACACAGCAATAGCAATCAGCCCCAGCATTTT. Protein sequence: CASSPRRVHSNSNQPQHF.

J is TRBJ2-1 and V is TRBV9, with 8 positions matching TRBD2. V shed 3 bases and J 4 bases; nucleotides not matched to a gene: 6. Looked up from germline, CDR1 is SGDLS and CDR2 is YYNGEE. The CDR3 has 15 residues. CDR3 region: CASSATSGEYNEQFF. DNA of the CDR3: TGTGCCAGCAGCGCCACTAGCGGAGAATACAATGAGCAGTTCTTC.

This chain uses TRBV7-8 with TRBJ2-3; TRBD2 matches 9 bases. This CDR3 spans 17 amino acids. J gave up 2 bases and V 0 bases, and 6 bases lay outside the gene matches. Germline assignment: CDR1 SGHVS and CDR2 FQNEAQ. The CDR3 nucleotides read TGTGCCAGCAGCTTAGCTTATAGCGGGGGATACACAGATACGCAGTATTTT. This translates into CASSLAYSGGYTDTQYF.

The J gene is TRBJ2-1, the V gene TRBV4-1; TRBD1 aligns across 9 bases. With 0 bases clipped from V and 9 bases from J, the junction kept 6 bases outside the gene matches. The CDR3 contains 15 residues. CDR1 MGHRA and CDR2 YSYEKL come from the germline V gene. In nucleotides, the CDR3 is TGCGCCAGCAGCCAAGATAACAGGGGGCACGGTGAGCAGTTCTTC. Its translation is CASSQDNRGHGEQFF.

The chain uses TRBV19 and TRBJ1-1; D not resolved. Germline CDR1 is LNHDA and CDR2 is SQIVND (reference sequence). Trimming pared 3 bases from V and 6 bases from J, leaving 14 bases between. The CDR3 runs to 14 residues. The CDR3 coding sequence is TGTGCCAGTAGTATGCATTCTGGGCACTCTGAAGCTTTCTTT. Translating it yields CASSMHSGHSEAFF.

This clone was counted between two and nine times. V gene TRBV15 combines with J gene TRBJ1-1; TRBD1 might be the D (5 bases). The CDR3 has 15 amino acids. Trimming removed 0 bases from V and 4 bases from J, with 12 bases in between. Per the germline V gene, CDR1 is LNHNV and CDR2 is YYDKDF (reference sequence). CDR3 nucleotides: TGTGCCACCAGCAGAGATCGGGGGAGGGCCACTGAAGCTTTCTTT. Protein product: CATSRDRGRATEAFF.

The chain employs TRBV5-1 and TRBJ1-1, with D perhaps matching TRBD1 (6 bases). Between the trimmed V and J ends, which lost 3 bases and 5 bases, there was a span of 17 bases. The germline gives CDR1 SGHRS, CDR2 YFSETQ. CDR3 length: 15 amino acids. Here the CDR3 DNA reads TGCGCCAGCAGCTCAGCCAGTGGGGGCGCGACTGAAGCTTTCTTT. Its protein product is CASSSASGGATEAFF.

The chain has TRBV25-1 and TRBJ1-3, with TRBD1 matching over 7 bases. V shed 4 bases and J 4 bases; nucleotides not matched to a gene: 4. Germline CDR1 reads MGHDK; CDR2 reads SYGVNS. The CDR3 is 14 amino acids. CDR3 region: CASSGQGVGNTIYF. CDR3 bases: TGTGCCAGCAGTGGGCAGGGGGTAGGAAACACCATATATTTT.

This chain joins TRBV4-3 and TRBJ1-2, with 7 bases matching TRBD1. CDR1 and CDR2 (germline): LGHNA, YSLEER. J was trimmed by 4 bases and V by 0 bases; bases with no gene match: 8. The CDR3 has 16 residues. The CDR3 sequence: CASSQDFYQGGYGYTF. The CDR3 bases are TGCGCCAGCAGCCAAGATTTTTATCAGGGGGGCTATGGCTACACCTTC.

CDR3 amino acids: CASSEGTAYNSPLHF. CDR3 nucleotide sequence: TGTGCCAGCAGTGAAGGGACAGCATATAATTCACCCCTCCACTTT. The V call is TRBV6-1, the J call TRBJ1-6, with a possible D match to TRBD1 (6 bases). Germline values: CDR1 MNHNS, CDR2 SASEGT. V dropped 1 base and J dropped 4 bases, with 8 bases sitting between them. The CDR3 runs to 15 residues.

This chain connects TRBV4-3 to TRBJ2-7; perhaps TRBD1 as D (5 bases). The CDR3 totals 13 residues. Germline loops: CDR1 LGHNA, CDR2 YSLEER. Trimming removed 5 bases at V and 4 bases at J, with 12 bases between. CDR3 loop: CASSNKAGYEQYF. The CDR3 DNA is TGCGCCAGCAGCAACAAGGCAGGGTACGAGCAGTACTTC.